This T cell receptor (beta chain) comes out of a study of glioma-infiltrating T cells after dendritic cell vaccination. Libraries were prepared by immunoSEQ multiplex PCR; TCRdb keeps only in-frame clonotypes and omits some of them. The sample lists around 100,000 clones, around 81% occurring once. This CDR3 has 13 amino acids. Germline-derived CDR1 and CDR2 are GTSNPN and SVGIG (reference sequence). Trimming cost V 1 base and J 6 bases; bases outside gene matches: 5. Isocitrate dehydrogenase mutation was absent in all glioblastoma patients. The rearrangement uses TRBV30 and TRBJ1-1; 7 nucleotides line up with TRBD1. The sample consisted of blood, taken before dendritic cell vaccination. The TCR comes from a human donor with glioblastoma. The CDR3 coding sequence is TGTGCCTGGAGTGAGGGGGCGCAGCCTGAAGCTTTCTTT. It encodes CAWSEGAQPEAFF.